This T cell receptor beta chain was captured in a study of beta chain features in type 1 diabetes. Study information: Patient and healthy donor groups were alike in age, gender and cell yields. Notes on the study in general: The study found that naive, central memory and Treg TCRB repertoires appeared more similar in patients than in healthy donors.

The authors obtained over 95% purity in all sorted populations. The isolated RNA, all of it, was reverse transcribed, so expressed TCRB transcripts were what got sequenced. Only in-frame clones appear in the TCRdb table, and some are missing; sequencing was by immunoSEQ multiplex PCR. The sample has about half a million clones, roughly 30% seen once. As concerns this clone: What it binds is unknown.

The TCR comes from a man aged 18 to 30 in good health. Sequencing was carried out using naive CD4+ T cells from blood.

This chain's CDR3 is CASSPRTGDYGYTF. The CDR3 bases are TGTGCCAGCTCACCACGGACAGGGGACTATGGCTACACCTTC. This rearrangement joins TRBV18 to TRBJ1-2; TRBD1 matches at 9 bases. The germline V gene has CDR1 KGHSH and CDR2 LQKENI. The CDR3 extends over 14 amino acids. V was clipped by 1 base and J by 3 bases; unmatched bases: 0.